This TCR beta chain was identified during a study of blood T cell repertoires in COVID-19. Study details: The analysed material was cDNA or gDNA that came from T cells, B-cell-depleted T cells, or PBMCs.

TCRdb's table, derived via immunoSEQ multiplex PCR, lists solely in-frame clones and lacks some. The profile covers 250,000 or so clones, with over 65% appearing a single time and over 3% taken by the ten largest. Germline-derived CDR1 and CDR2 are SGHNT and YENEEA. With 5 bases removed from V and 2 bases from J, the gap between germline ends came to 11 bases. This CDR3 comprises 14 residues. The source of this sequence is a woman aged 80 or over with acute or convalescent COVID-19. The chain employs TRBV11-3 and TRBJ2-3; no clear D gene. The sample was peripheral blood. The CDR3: CASSPGSLTDTQYF. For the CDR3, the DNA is TGTGCCAGCAGCCCCGGGTCGCTCACAGATACGCAGTATTTT. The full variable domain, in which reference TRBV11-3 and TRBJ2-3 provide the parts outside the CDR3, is EAGVVQSPRYKIIEKKQPVAFWCNPISGHNTLYWYLQNLGQGPELLIRYENEEAVDDSQLPKDRFSAERLKGVDSTLKIQPAELGDSAVYLCASSPGSLTDTQYFGPGTRLTVL.